The present T cell receptor (beta chain) was sequenced within a study of regulatory T cells in long-lasting Graves disease. Study-level results: Among the persistent patients, 2,500 to 3,500 public clonotypes were shared, more than the approximately 970 shared among new patients.

With iRepertoire HTBI primers and Arm-PCR of CDR3 regions, TCR beta libraries were built. MiXCR, run by TCRdb on the multiplex PCR reads, gives a single entry per CDR3 protein. The sample records hundreds of thousands of distinct CDR3 sequences, around 20% being singletons. This clonotype has ten or more counts. Its cognate antigen is unknown. Specified time point: persistent/refractory GD, antithyroid drugs over 5 years with positive TRAb. PBMC-derived RNA was used for the TCR library. The TCR sequence derives from a female donor with Graves disease. The sample was peripheral blood mononuclear cells (PBMCs), taken when the disease was refractory, from a patient treated with antithyroid drugs.

The DNA of the CDR3 is TGTGCCAGCAGCGGAAGGACAGAGCTACCCTCTGGGGCCAACGTCCTGACTTTC. Translated, it gives CASSGRTELPSGANVLTF. The chain carries TRBV9 and TRBJ2-6; perhaps TRBD1 as D (6 bases). Germline CDR1 SGDLS, CDR2 YYNGEE. The CDR3 is 18 residues long. The V and J ends lost 3 bases and 0 bases respectively, with 16 bases between them.